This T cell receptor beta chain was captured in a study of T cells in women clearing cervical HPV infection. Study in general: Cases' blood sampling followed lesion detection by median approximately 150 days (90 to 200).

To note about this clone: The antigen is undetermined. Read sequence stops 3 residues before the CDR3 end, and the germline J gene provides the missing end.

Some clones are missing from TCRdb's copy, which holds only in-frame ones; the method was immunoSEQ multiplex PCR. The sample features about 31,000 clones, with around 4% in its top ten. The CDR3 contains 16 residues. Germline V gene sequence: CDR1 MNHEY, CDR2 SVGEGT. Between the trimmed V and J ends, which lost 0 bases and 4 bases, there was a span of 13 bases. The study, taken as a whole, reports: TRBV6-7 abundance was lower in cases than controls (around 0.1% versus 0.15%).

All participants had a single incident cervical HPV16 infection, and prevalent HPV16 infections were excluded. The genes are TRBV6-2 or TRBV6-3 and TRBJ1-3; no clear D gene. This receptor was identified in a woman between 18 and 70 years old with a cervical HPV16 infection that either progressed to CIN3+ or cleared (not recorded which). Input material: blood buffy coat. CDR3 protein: CASSYSGFPTGNTIYF. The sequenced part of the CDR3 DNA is TGTGCCAGCAGTTACTCGGGCTTTCCGACGGGAAACACC.